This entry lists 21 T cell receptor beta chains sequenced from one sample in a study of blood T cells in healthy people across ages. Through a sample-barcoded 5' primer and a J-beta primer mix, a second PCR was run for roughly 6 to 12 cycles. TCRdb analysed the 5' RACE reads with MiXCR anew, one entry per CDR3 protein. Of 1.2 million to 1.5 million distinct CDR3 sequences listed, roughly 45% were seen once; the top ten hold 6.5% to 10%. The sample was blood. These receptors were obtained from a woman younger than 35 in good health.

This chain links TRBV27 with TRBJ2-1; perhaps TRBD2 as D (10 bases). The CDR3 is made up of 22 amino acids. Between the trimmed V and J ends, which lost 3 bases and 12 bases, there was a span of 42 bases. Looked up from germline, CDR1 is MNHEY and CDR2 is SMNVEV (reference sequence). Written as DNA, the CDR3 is TGTGCCAGCAGTTTTTCATTCGTTAGGGACAGGGTCAACCGGGCTAGCGGGAGCGGGCAGTTCTTC. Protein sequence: CASSFSFVRDRVNRASGSGQFF.

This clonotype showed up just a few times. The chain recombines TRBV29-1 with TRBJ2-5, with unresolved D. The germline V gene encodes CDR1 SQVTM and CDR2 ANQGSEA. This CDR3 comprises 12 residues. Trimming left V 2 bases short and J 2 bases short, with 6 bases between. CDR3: CSVEPVQETQYF. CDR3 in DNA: TGCAGCGTTGAACCTGTGCAAGAGACCCAGTACTTC.

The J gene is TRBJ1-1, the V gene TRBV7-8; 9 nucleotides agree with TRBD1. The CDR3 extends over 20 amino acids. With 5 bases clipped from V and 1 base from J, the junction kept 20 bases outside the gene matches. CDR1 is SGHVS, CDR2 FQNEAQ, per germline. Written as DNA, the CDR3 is TGTGCCAGCAGCACCTCAAGGCCGGGACAGGGAGTTGGGGGGAACACTGAAGCTTTCTTT. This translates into CASSTSRPGQGVGGNTEAFF.

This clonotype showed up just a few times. The CDR3 DNA sequence: TGTGCCAGCAGTTTAGTGGGGGGACGTGACTATGGCTACACCTTC. It is translated as CASSLVGGRDYGYTF. The J gene is TRBJ1-2, the V gene TRBV28; TRBD1 is a possible D gene (5 bases). CDR3 length: 15 amino acids. Trimming shortened V by 2 bases and J by 3 bases, and 13 bases separated the two germline ends. From germline, CDR1 is MDHEN and CDR2 SYDVKM.

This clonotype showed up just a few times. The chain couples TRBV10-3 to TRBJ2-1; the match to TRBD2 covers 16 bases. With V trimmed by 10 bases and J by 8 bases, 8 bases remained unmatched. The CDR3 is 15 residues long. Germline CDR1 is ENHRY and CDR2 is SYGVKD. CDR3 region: CATFPGLAGGHEQFF. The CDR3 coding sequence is TGTGCCACCTTTCCGGGACTAGCGGGAGGGCATGAGCAGTTCTTC.

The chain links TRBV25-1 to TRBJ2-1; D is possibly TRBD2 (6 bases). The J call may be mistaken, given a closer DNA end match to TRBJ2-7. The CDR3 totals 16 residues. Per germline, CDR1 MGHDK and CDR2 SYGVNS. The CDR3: CASSPPGLSSYNEQYF. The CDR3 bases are TGTGCCAGCTCCCCACCGGGACTGAGCTCCTACAATGAGCAGTACTTC.

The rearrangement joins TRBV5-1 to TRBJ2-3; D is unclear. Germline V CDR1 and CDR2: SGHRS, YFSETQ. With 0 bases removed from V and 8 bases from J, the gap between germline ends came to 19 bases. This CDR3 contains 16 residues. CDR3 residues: CASSLDLAEVKGTQYF. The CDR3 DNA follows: TGCGCCAGCAGCTTGGACCTTGCGGAAGTAAAGGGTACGCAGTATTTT.

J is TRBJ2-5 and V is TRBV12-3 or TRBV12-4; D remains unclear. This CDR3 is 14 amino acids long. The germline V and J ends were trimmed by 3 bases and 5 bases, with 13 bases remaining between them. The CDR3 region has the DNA TGTGCCAGCAGTTTCAATCGTTTTGCGGAGACCCAGTACTTC. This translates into CASSFNRFAETQYF.

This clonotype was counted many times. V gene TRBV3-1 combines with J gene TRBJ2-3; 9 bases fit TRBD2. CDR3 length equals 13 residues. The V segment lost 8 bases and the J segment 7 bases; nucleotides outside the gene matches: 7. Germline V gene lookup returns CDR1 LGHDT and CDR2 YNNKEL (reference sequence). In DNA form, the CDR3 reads TGTGCCAGCGGGCTAGCGGGAAGTTATACGCAGTATTTT. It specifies CASGLAGSYTQYF.

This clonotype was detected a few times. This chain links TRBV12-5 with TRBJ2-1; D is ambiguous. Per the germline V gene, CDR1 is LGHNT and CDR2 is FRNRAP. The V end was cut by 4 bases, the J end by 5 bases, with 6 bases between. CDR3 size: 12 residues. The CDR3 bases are TGTGCTAGTGGTTCCCGCGACAATGAGCAGTTCTTC. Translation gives CASGSRDNEQFF. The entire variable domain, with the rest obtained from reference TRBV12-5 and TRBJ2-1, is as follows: DARVTQTPRHKVTEMGQEVTMRCQPILGHNTVFWYRQTMMQGLELLAYFRNRAPLDDSGMPKDRFSAEMPDATLATLKIQPSEPRDSAVYFCASGSRDNEQFFGPGTRLTVL.

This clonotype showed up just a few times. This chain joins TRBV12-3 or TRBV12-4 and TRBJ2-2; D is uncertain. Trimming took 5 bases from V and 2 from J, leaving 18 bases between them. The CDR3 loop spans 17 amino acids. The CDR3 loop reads CASSPDEWRRNTGELFF. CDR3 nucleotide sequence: TGTGCCAGCAGTCCGGACGAATGGAGAAGAAACACCGGGGAGCTGTTTTTT.

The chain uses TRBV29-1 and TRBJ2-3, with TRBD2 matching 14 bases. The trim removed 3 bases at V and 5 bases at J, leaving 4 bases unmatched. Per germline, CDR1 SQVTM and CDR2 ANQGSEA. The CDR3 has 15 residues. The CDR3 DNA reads TGCAGCGTTGAGACTAGCGGGGGGGCCGGAGATACGCAGTATTTT. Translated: CSVETSGGAGDTQYF.

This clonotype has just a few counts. CDR3 bases: TGTGCCAGCAGTGACTTTCCGAAGGGAGATACGCAGTATTTT. This codes for CASSDFPKGDTQYF. The chain has TRBV6-4 and TRBJ2-3; D remains unclear. Germline values: CDR1 MRHNA, CDR2 SNTAGT. The CDR3 loop spans 14 amino acids. Trimming took 1 base from V and 5 from J, leaving 10 bases between them.

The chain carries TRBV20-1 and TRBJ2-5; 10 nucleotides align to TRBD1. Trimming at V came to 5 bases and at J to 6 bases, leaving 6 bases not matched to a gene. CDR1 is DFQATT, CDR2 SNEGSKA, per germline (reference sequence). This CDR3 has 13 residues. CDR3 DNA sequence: TGCAGTGCTGAAGGGGACAGGGGAAAGACCCAGTACTTC. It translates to CSAEGDRGKTQYF.

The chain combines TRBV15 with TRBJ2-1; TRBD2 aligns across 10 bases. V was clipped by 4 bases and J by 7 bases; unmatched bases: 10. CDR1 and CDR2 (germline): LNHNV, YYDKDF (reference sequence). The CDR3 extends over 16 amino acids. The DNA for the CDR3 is TGTGCCACCAGCACACCTTTAGCGGGAGGTGTGAATGAGCAGTTCTTC. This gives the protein CATSTPLAGGVNEQFF.

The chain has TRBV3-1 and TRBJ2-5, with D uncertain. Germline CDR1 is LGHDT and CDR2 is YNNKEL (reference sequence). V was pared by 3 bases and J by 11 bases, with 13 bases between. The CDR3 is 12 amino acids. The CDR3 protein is CASSQDLRKQYF. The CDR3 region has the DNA TGTGCCAGCAGCCAGGATTTACGAAAGCAGTACTTC.

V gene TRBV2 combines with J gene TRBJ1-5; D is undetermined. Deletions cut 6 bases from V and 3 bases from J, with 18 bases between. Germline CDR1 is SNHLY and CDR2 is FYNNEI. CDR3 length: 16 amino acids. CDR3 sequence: CASRLQSGGPNQPQHF. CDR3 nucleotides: TGTGCCAGCAGGTTACAATCGGGAGGCCCCAATCAGCCCCAGCATTTT.

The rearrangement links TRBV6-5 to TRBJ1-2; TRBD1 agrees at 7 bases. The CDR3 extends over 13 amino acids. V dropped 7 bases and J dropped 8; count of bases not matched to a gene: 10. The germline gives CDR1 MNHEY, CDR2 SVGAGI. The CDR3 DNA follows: TGTGCCAGCACCATGACAGGGACGCTCGGCTACACCTTC. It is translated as CASTMTGTLGYTF.

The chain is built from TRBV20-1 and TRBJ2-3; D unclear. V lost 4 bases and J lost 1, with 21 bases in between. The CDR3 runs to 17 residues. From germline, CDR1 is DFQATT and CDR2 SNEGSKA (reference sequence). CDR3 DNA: TGCAGTGCTACACTGTGGGGATATCGGGCTGGCACAGATACGCAGTATTTT. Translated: CSATLWGYRAGTDTQYF.

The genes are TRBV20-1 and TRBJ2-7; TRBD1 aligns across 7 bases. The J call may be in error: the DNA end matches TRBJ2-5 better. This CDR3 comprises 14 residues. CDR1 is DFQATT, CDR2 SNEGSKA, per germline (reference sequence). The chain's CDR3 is CSAERQGVKETQYF. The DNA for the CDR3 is TGCAGTGCAGAGCGACAGGGTGTTAAAGAGACCCAGTACTTC.

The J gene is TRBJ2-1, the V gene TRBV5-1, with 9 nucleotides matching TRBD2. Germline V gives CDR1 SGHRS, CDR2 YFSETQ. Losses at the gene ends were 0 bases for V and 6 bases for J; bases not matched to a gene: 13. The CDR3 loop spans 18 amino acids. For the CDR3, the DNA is TGCGCCAGCAGCTTGGAAGGATTTGCGGGGGGGGAAGCCAATGAGCAGTTCTTC. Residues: CASSLEGFAGGEANEQFF. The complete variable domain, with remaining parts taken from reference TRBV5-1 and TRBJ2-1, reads KAGVTQTPRYLIKTRGQQVTLSCSPISGHRSVSWYQQTPGQGLQFLFEYFSETQRNKGNFPGRFSGRQFSNSRSEMNVSTLELGDSALYLCASSLEGFAGGEANEQFFGPGTRLTVL.